This T cell receptor (beta chain) was sequenced during a study of CD8 T cells in Susac syndrome. The study used healthy donors as controls matched for age and sex. The RNA, roughly 0.45 to 1 ug, was put through reverse transcription using random hexamers. The immunoSEQ assay covered 54 Vbeta and 13 Jbeta segments for CDR3. TCRdb re-called the immunoSEQ multiplex PCR reads with MiXCR, one entry per CDR3 protein. The data contain under 200,000 distinct CDR3 sequences, roughly 94% of them singletons. Germline values: CDR1 SNHLY, CDR2 FYNNEI. The CDR3 sequence is 12 residues long. V gave up 7 bases and J gave up 7 bases, with 10 bases separating them.

The receptor was isolated from a human donor in good health. The specimen sequenced was CD4+ T cells from PBMCs. The chain uses TRBV2 and TRBJ1-4; D remains unclear. CDR3 region: CASTGSGEKLFF. The CDR3 DNA sequence: TGTGCCAGCACGGGTTCGGGTGAAAAACTGTTTTTT. Full variable domain (remainder filled in from reference TRBV2 and TRBJ1-4): EPEVTQTPSHQVTQMGQEVILRCVPISNHLYFYWYRQILGQKVEFLVSFYNNEISEKSEIFDDQFSVERPDGSNFTLKIRSTKLEDSAMYFCASTGSGEKLFFGSGTQLSVL.